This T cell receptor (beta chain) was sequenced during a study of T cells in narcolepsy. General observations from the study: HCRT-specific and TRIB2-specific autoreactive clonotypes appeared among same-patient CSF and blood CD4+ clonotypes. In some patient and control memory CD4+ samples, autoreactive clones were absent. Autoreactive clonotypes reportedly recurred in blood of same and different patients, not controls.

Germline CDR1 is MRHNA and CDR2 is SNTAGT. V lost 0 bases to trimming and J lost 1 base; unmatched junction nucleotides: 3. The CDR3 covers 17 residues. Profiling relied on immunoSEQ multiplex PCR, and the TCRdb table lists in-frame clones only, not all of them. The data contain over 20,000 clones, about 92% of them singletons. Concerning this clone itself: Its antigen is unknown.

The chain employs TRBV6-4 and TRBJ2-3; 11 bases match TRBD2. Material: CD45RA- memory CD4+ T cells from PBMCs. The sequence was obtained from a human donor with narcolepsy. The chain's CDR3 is CASSDSATSGGTDTQYF. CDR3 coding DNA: TGTGCCAGCAGTGACTCAGCGACTAGCGGGGGCACAGATACGCAGTATTTT.